These 32 T cell receptor beta chains were sequenced from one sample in a study of human T cells and chemical hapten exposure. TCRdb passed the RACE reads through MiXCR, listing each CDR3 protein once. Among a few hundred thousand distinct CDR3 sequences listed, about 9.4% were seen once. Time point of the sample: pre-sensitization, week 0. The treatment is: therapeutic diphenylcyclopropenone sensitization with weekly scalp DPC. Sequenced material: whole blood, taken in connection with sensitization to the hapten diphenylcyclopropenone (DPC). Every receptor here comes from a woman aged 40 to 49 with alopecia areata. Some clones in this sample may be carry-over from other donors' samples.

This clonotype was detected many times. The chain combines TRBV4-1 with TRBJ2-4; D possibly corresponds to TRBD1 (6 bases). Germline CDR1 and CDR2: MGHRA and YSYEKL. The CDR3 is 17 amino acids. Trimming took 4 bases from V and 0 from J, leaving 16 bases between them. Written as DNA, the CDR3 is TGCGCCAGCAGCCTAGGCCGGGACACAAAAGCCAAAAACATTCAGTACTTC. Residues: CASSLGRDTKAKNIQYF.

The rearrangement joins TRBV6-5 to TRBJ2-7, with TRBD1 as a possible D gene (5 bases). Germline CDR1 and CDR2: MNHEY and SVGAGI. The ends were cut back, 0 bases at V and 0 bases at J, with 12 bases in the middle. The length of the CDR3 is 16 residues. The CDR3 here is CASSYSRGRGSYEQYF. The DNA for the CDR3 is TGTGCCAGCAGTTACTCTAGGGGAAGGGGCTCCTACGAGCAGTACTTC.

This clonotype was picked up a small number of times. This rearrangement joins TRBV7-9 to TRBJ2-3; 9 bases are a match to TRBD2. The V segment lost 3 bases and the J segment 5 bases; nucleotides outside the gene matches: 6. Germline V gene data show CDR1 as SEHNR and CDR2 as FQNEAQ (reference sequence). CDR3 length: 15 residues. The CDR3 protein is CASSLLAGAGDTQYF. The CDR3 DNA sequence: TGTGCCAGCAGCTTGTTAGCGGGAGCAGGAGATACGCAGTATTTT.

This chain connects TRBV7-2 to TRBJ2-7; no definite D call. This CDR3 has 13 amino acids. V lost 4 bases, J lost 1 base, and 8 bases lay in between. From germline, CDR1 is SGHTA and CDR2 FQGNSA. Here the CDR3 DNA reads TGTGCCAGCAGCTCCCAGGTGTCCTACGAGCAGTACTTC. It is translated as CASSSQVSYEQYF.

The rearrangement links TRBV27 to TRBJ1-1; 7 nucleotides match TRBD1. The junction had 7 bases not matched to a gene; V was cut back by 5 bases and J by 4 bases. The CDR3 extends over 14 amino acids. Germline CDR1 is MNHEY and CDR2 is SMNVEV (reference sequence). The CDR3, as DNA: TGTGCCAGCAGTCTACAGGGGATGGGCACTGAAGCTTTCTTT. Residues: CASSLQGMGTEAFF.

This clonotype was counted only a few times. This rearrangement joins TRBV20-1 to TRBJ2-3, with TRBD1 matching 7 bases. CDR1 is DFQATT and CDR2 is SNEGSKA in the germline V gene (reference sequence). V lost 1 base and J lost 3; bases outside the gene matches: 19. CDR3 size: 19 residues. This CDR3 is CSARADRAAGKGWTDTQYF. Here the CDR3 DNA reads TGCAGTGCTAGAGCCGACAGGGCGGCCGGAAAAGGATGGACAGATACGCAGTATTTT.

In nucleotides, the CDR3 is TGTGCCAGCAGTCGCCGGACTGATAGCAATCAGCCCCAGCATTTT. Translation gives CASSRRTDSNQPQHF. This chain connects TRBV28 to TRBJ1-5, with D unresolved. The CDR3 contains 15 residues. Germline V gene sequence: CDR1 MDHEN, CDR2 SYDVKM. Trimming stripped 5 bases from V and 0 bases from J, with 11 bases between.

CDR3 sequence reads: CAWSLEQGWRYTF. The CDR3 nucleotides are TGTGCCTGGAGCCTAGAACAGGGTTGGCGCTACACCTTC. The rearrangement joins TRBV30 to TRBJ1-2, with D maybe TRBD1 (6 bases). Germline V gives CDR1 GTSNPN, CDR2 SVGIG (reference sequence). The ends were cut back, 3 bases at V and 9 bases at J, with 17 bases in the middle. The CDR3 is made up of 13 amino acids.

The chain links TRBV7-2 to TRBJ1-6; D unclear. The ends were cut back, 9 bases at V and 10 bases at J, with 13 bases in the middle. Per the germline V gene, CDR1 is SGHTA and CDR2 is FQGNSA. This CDR3 spans 12 amino acids. The CDR3 DNA sequence: TGTGCCAGTAGTAGGGTCGAGTCACCCCTCCACTTT. It is translated as CASSRVESPLHF.

This clonotype turned up a few times. The gene calls are TRBV29-1 and TRBJ2-1, with D perhaps assigned TRBD1 or TRBD2 (5 bases each). Germline V gene sequence: CDR1 SQVTM, CDR2 ANQGSEA. V shed 3 bases and J shed 6 bases, with 12 bases lying between them. The CDR3 runs 13 residues. The CDR3 DNA follows: TGCAGCGTTGAGGGACCTGGCGGCAATGAGCAGTTCTTC. Translated, it gives CSVEGPGGNEQFF.

This clonotype occurred a few times. The chain couples TRBV6-5 to TRBJ2-7, with D maybe TRBD1 (5 bases). This CDR3 spans 14 amino acids. The V gene's germline CDR1 is MNHEY and CDR2 SVGAGI. V was pared by 7 bases and J by 1 base, with 14 bases between. CDR3 residues: CASKDTGPSYEQYF. The CDR3 nucleotides read TGTGCCAGCAAGGACACAGGTCCGTCCTACGAGCAGTACTTC.

The V gene is TRBV11-3, the J gene TRBJ2-1; no reliable D call. This CDR3 has 14 residues. Germline lookup yields CDR1 SGHNT and CDR2 YENEEA. V was shortened by 11 bases and J by 7 bases, with 21 bases between the two germline ends. The CDR3 is CAGILPAKINEQFF. CDR3 in DNA: TGTGCCGGGATCCTACCTGCAAAGATAAATGAGCAGTTCTTC.

This clonotype was recorded a few times. V is TRBV5-1 and J is TRBJ1-4, with D unresolved. This CDR3 has 14 amino acids. Trimming took 3 bases from V and 8 from J, leaving 14 bases between them. CDR1 and CDR2 from the germline V gene are SGHRS and YFSETQ. For the CDR3, the DNA is TGCGCCAGCAGCTCGGACGGTTTTCGCGAAAAACTGTTTTTT. It specifies CASSSDGFREKLFF. The whole variable domain, filled in from reference TRBV5-1 and TRBJ1-4, reads KAGVTQTPRYLIKTRGQQVTLSCSPISGHRSVSWYQQTPGQGLQFLFEYFSETQRNKGNFPGRFSGRQFSNSRSEMNVSTLELGDSALYLCASSSDGFREKLFFGSGTQLSVL.

In this sample, this clonotype turned up many times. V gene TRBV7-2 combines with J gene TRBJ2-3; no reliable D call. V lost 1 base to trimming and J lost 0 bases, with 5 bases between them. The CDR3 length is 14 residues. Germline loops: CDR1 SGHTA, CDR2 FQGNSA. The DNA of the CDR3 is TGTGCCAGCAGCTTAGTGGTCAGCACAGATACGCAGTATTTT. Its protein product is CASSLVVSTDTQYF.

This clonotype was recorded a few times. J is TRBJ2-7 and V is TRBV28; 7 nucleotides align to TRBD2. Germline assignment: CDR1 MDHEN and CDR2 SYDVKM. The CDR3 contains 14 residues. V lost 3 bases and J lost 3; bases outside the gene matches: 5. CDR3 DNA sequence: TGTGCCAGCAGTTTCGGCAGCGGGAACTACGAGCAGTACTTC. It translates to CASSFGSGNYEQYF.

This clonotype was counted only a few times. This CDR3 is CASRGQGIADEQYF. The DNA for the CDR3 is TGTGCCAGCAGGGGACAGGGGATCGCCGACGAGCAGTACTTC. The chain links TRBV6-2 or TRBV6-3 to TRBJ2-7, with 10 bases fitting TRBD1. Germline-derived CDR1 and CDR2 are MNHEY and SVGEGT. This CDR3 comprises 14 residues. The V gene end was trimmed by 6 bases and the J gene end by 5 bases; junction bases not matched to a gene: 7.

This clonotype has just a few counts. The chain recombines TRBV28 with TRBJ2-4, with 13 bases that match TRBD2. The junction had 9 bases not matched to a gene; V was cut back by 6 bases and J by 1 base. The CDR3 consists of 18 residues. Per germline, CDR1 MDHEN and CDR2 SYDVKM. The CDR3 nucleotides are TGTGCCAGCAGCACAGCACTAGCGGGAGGGATGGCCAAAAACATTCAGTACTTC. It codes for CASSTALAGGMAKNIQYF.

This clonotype came up a few times. This chain links TRBV12-3 or TRBV12-4 with TRBJ1-1; D is ambiguous. With 5 bases removed from V and 5 bases from J, the gap between germline ends came to 18 bases. This CDR3 has 15 amino acids. The CDR3 DNA reads TGTGCCAGCAGTCTCCATGGTAGTTCTAGGACTGAAGCTTTCTTT. This sequence encodes CASSLHGSSRTEAFF.

This clonotype appeared a few times. The J gene is TRBJ2-3, the V gene TRBV5-1; 10 positions agree with TRBD2. Trimming at V came to 3 bases and at J to 5 bases, leaving 12 bases not matched to a gene. There are 17 residues in the CDR3. Germline V lookup: CDR1 SGHRS, CDR2 YFSETQ. CDR3 loop: CASSYRPGLANRDTQYF. CDR3 sequence (DNA): TGCGCCAGCAGCTACCGACCGGGACTAGCGAATAGAGATACGCAGTATTTT.

This clonotype was seen repeatedly, ten times or more. CDR3 DNA: TGTGCCAGCGGACAGGGGGCAATCTCTGGGGCCAACGTCCTGACTTTC. Amino acids: CASGQGAISGANVLTF. The chain employs TRBV7-9 and TRBJ2-6; TRBD1 aligns across 11 bases. Germline CDR1 SEHNR, CDR2 FQNEAQ (reference sequence). This CDR3 region has 16 residues. After removal of 8 bases from V and 0 bases from J, the junction contained 3 bases not matched to a gene.

This clonotype was seen a handful of times. V usage is TRBV4-3 and J usage is TRBJ2-3, with 7 bases aligning to TRBD2. The V gene's germline CDR1 is LGHNA and CDR2 YSLEER. CDR3 size: 16 residues. J gave up 8 bases and V 0 bases, and 11 bases lay outside the gene matches. The CDR3 sequence: CASSQEVGGSLSTQYF. The CDR3 DNA sequence: TGCGCCAGCAGCCAAGAAGTCGGCGGGAGCTTATCTACGCAGTATTTT.

V is TRBV10-3 and J is TRBJ2-2; 7 bases line up with TRBD1. The V and J ends lost 4 bases and 6 bases, in that order; junction bases with no gene match: 11. CDR3 length: 16 residues. Germline V gives CDR1 ENHRY, CDR2 SYGVKD. The CDR3 loop reads CAISGQGSLGAGELFF. CDR3 DNA: TGTGCCATCAGTGGACAGGGAAGTCTGGGGGCCGGGGAGCTGTTTTTT.

This clonotype was observed at least ten times. V usage is TRBV27 and J usage is TRBJ2-1; 7 bases agree with TRBD2. This CDR3 is built from 20 residues. After removal of 5 bases from V and 1 base from J, the junction contained 20 bases not matched to a gene. Per germline, CDR1 MNHEY and CDR2 SMNVEV (reference sequence). In DNA, the CDR3 is TGTGCCAGCAGTCCCCCAACCCTAGCGGAAAACACCTTTTCCTACAATGAGCAGTTCTTC. It encodes CASSPPTLAENTFSYNEQFF.

This clonotype has at least ten counts. This rearrangement joins TRBV6-2 or TRBV6-3 to TRBJ1-1, with unresolved D. V gave up 5 bases and J gave up 4 bases, with 5 bases separating them. The CDR3 extends over 11 amino acids. Germline assignment: CDR1 MNHEY and CDR2 SVGEGT. The CDR3 DNA sequence: TGTGCCAGCAGTGCCTTCACTGAAGCTTTCTTT. This codes for CASSAFTEAFF.

This clonotype was detected only a few times. V gene TRBV28 combines with J gene TRBJ2-3, with D perhaps matching TRBD2 (5 bases). The CDR3 length is 15 residues. The germline gives CDR1 MDHEN, CDR2 SYDVKM. Trimming took off 4 bases at V and 0 bases at J, with 11 bases between the two ends. CDR3 region: CASSSNPGSTDTQYF. The DNA for the CDR3 is TGTGCCAGCAGTTCTAATCCGGGGAGCACAGATACGCAGTATTTT.

V gene TRBV6-1 combines with J gene TRBJ1-4; D perhaps matches TRBD1 (6 bases). Germline V lookup: CDR1 MNHNS, CDR2 SASEGT. The CDR3 extends over 14 amino acids. Trimming shortened V by 11 bases and J by 8 bases, and 21 bases separated the two germline ends. In nucleotides, the CDR3 is TGTGCCGCAGATAGAAACAGGGATCGCGAAAAACTGTTTTTT. It specifies CAADRNRDREKLFF.

The J gene is TRBJ2-3, the V gene TRBV12-3 or TRBV12-4; D unclear. The CDR3 extends over 12 amino acids. V was pared by 5 bases and J by 4 bases, with 7 bases between. CDR3 protein: CASSATPDTQYF. CDR3 sequence (DNA): TGTGCCAGCAGTGCCACTCCAGATACGCAGTATTTT.

This clonotype turned up a few times. J is TRBJ1-1 and V is TRBV6-2 or TRBV6-3; 7 positions match TRBD1. The J segment lost 4 bases and the V segment lost 5 bases, leaving 7 bases of the junction unmatched. CDR3 size: 14 residues. The germline V gene encodes CDR1 MNHEY and CDR2 SVGEGT. The CDR3 loop is CASSRIQGLTEAFF. The CDR3 nucleotides are TGTGCCAGCAGTCGAATACAGGGGCTCACTGAAGCTTTCTTT.

This clonotype was detected only a few times. V and J are TRBV28 and TRBJ2-7, with 14 bases aligning to TRBD2. Trimming at V came to 5 bases and at J to 4 bases, leaving 4 bases not matched to a gene. Germline V gene data show CDR1 as MDHEN and CDR2 as SYDVKM. The CDR3 is made up of 15 amino acids. The CDR3 here is CASSPGTSGGYEQYF. The CDR3 DNA follows: TGTGCCAGCAGTCCAGGGACTAGCGGGGGTTACGAGCAGTACTTC.

V is TRBV7-9 and J is TRBJ2-5; possible D gene TRBD2, 6 bases. The CDR3 length is 14 residues. Trimming took off 2 bases at V and 5 bases at J, with 12 bases between the two ends. The V gene's germline CDR1 is SEHNR and CDR2 FQNEAQ (reference sequence). CDR3 amino acids: CASSLRPSAETQYF. The DNA for the CDR3 is TGTGCCAGCAGCTTAAGGCCTAGCGCGGAGACCCAGTACTTC.

This sequence joins TRBV18 and TRBJ2-2; D call uncertain. The CDR3 consists of 17 residues. From germline, CDR1 is KGHSH and CDR2 LQKENI. Trimming took off 3 bases at V and 4 bases at J, with 18 bases between the two ends. The CDR3 DNA is TGTGCCAGCTCACCTTCTACCCCCGGATCCTCCACCGGGGAGCTGTTTTTT. Its protein product is CASSPSTPGSSTGELFF.

The rearrangement uses TRBV18 and TRBJ2-3; 8 bases match TRBD1. Germline trimming cut 3 bases from V and 0 bases from J; bases unmatched to any gene: 8. Germline lookup yields CDR1 KGHSH and CDR2 LQKENI. This CDR3 has 17 residues. CDR3 amino acids: CASSPRGLPLSTDTQYF. The CDR3 coding sequence is TGTGCCAGCTCACCCAGGGGGCTGCCTTTGAGCACAGATACGCAGTATTTT. The whole variable domain, filled in from reference TRBV18 and TRBJ2-3, reads NAGVMQNPRHLVRRRGQEARLRCSPMKGHSHVYWYRQLPEEGLKFMVYLQKENIIDESGMPKERFSAEFPKEGPSILRIQQVVRGDSAAYFCASSPRGLPLSTDTQYFGPGTRLTVL.